One and the same sample provided the 29 T cell receptor beta chains below, sequenced in a study of cytomegalovirus exposure and HLA in healthy donors. A multiplex PCR was run with 60 Vbeta primers and 13 Jbeta primers. Generated by immunoSEQ multiplex PCR, the TCRdb table keeps only in-frame clones and is missing some. The table lists 25,000 to 35,000 clones. Sequenced: PBMCs. These receptor sequences come from a woman in her 40s in good health and CMV-seropositive.

V is TRBV5-1 and J is TRBJ2-4; 8 bases agree with TRBD2. With 0 bases clipped from V and 2 bases from J, the junction kept 4 bases outside the gene matches. The CDR3 covers 16 residues. The germline CDR1 and CDR2 sequences are SGHRS and YFSETQ. Here the CDR3 DNA reads TGCGCCAGCAGCTTGGGGACTAGCAGAACCAAAAACATTCAGTACTTC. Translating gives CASSLGTSRTKNIQYF.

This chain links TRBV6-5 with TRBJ1-3; no definite D call. Trimming removed 5 bases from V and 8 bases from J, with 7 bases in between. CDR1 is MNHEY, CDR2 SVGAGI, per germline. The CDR3 covers 11 residues. The CDR3 sequence: CASSSSYTIYF. DNA of the CDR3: TGTGCCAGCAGTAGTAGCTACACCATATATTTT.

V and J are TRBV18 and TRBJ1-4, with no clear D. CDR1 KGHSH and CDR2 LQKENI come from the germline V gene. V was clipped by 5 bases and J by 0 bases, with 19 bases between them. This CDR3 has 18 amino acids. CDR3 protein: CASSSTRAPYATNEKLFF. In nucleotides, the CDR3 is TGTGCCAGCTCATCCACGAGGGCTCCCTATGCAACTAATGAAAAACTGTTTTTT.

This sequence joins TRBV6-5 and TRBJ2-7, with a weak D call TRBD1 (5 bases). Germline V lookup: CDR1 MNHEY, CDR2 SVGAGI. Trimming removed 2 bases from V and 3 bases from J, with 11 bases in between. The CDR3 consists of 14 residues. The CDR3 protein is CASSYGTDIYEQYF. DNA for the CDR3: TGTGCCAGCAGTTACGGAACGGACATCTACGAGCAGTACTTC.

The chain combines TRBV4-3 with TRBJ2-2, with 13 bases matching TRBD2. The junction had 4 bases not matched to a gene; V was cut back by 1 base and J by 5 bases. The CDR3 loop spans 17 amino acids. CDR1 and CDR2 (germline): LGHNA, YSLEER. CDR3 coding DNA: TGCGCCAGCAGCCAAGGGACTAGCGGGAGAAGGACCGGGGAGCTGTTTTTT. This sequence encodes CASSQGTSGRRTGELFF.

The rearrangement links TRBV18 to TRBJ1-2, with TRBD1 as a possible D gene (5 bases). Germline CDR1 KGHSH, CDR2 LQKENI. Trimming pared 6 bases from V and 11 bases from J, leaving 25 bases between. The CDR3 has 15 amino acids. Here the CDR3 reads CASSLGAGRGNDYTF. In DNA, the CDR3 is TGTGCCAGCTCCCTCGGGGCCGGGAGAGGGAATGATTACACCTTC.

This sequence joins TRBV7-2 and TRBJ2-7, with 7 bases that match TRBD2. The CDR3 totals 15 residues. Germline loops: CDR1 SGHTA, CDR2 FQGNSA. J was trimmed by 0 bases and V by 5 bases; bases with no gene match: 7. The CDR3: CASSRLAYSSYEQYF. CDR3 sequence (DNA): TGTGCCAGCAGCCGACTAGCTTATTCCTCCTACGAGCAGTACTTC. Looking up the rest from reference TRBV7-2 and TRBJ2-7 gives the full variable domain: GAGVSQSPSNKVTEKGKDVELRCDPISGHTALYWYRQSLGQGLEFLIYFQGNSAPDKSGLPSDRFSAERTGGSVSTLTIQRTQQEDSAVYLCASSRLAYSSYEQYFGPGTRLTVT.

The genes are TRBV30 and TRBJ2-5; 9 bases map to TRBD1. The CDR3 length is 13 residues. V gave up 0 bases and J gave up 4 bases; unmatched junction bases: 0. The V gene's germline CDR1 is GTSNPN and CDR2 SVGIG (reference sequence). CDR3 sequence reads: CAWSVQGAETQYF. CDR3 DNA: TGTGCCTGGAGTGTACAGGGGGCAGAGACCCAGTACTTC.

As concerns this clone: Distinct nucleotide sequences in the sample also encode this CDR3. Here the CDR3 reads CASSQQGSTDTQYF. The CDR3, as DNA: TGTGCCAGCTCACAACAGGGGAGCACAGATACGCAGTATTTT. This sequence joins TRBV18 and TRBJ2-3, with TRBD1 identical over 7 bases. V lost 4 bases, J lost 0 bases, and 1 base stayed unmatched. Germline CDR1 and CDR2: KGHSH and LQKENI. The CDR3 spans 14 residues.

The chain carries TRBV7-9 and TRBJ2-7; possibly TRBD2 for D (6 bases). CDR3 length: 13 residues. The germline V gene encodes CDR1 SEHNR and CDR2 FQNEAQ (reference sequence). The V end lost 4 bases, the J end lost 0 bases, and 7 bases lay between the germline ends. CDR3 amino acids: CASSSGSSYEQYF. The CDR3 region has the DNA TGTGCCAGCAGCTCCGGGAGCTCCTACGAGCAGTACTTC.

The V gene is TRBV7-8, the J gene TRBJ2-6; possible D gene TRBD1, 5 bases. Germline V gene lookup returns CDR1 SGHVS and CDR2 FQNEAQ. CDR3 length: 16 amino acids. V lost 1 base and J 2 bases, leaving 9 bases between the germline ends. In DNA form, the CDR3 reads TGTGCCAGCAGCTTAGAGGGGTGGGCTGGGGCCAACGTCCTGACTTTC. It is translated as CASSLEGWAGANVLTF.

The chain carries TRBV15 and TRBJ2-7, with D unclear. V was shortened by 0 bases and J by 3 bases, with 12 bases between the two germline ends. This CDR3 has 15 amino acids. The germline CDR1 and CDR2 sequences are LNHNV and YYDKDF (reference sequence). The CDR3 region is CATSREGPNIYEQYF. In DNA form, the CDR3 reads TGTGCCACCAGCAGAGAGGGCCCAAATATCTACGAGCAGTACTTC.

In regard to this clone: The junction departs from the called germline gene at one end, perhaps through a read error. V usage is TRBV7-7 and J usage is TRBJ2-5, with D possibly TRBD1 on 6 matching bases. Germline CDR1 reads SSHAT; CDR2 reads FNYEAQ (reference sequence). This CDR3 contains 14 residues. CDR3 nucleotides: TGTGCTAGCAGCATACAGGGCGTAGGGGAGAACCAGTACTTC. This gives the protein CASSIQGVGENQYF. Drawing the rest from reference TRBV7-7 and TRBJ2-5, the complete variable domain is GAGVSQSPRYKVTKRGQDVTLRCDPISSHATLYWYQQALGQGPEFLTYFNYEAQPDKSGLPSDRFSAERPEGSISTLTIQRTEQRDSAMYRCASSIQGVGENQYFGPGTRLLVL.

The chain carries TRBV18 and TRBJ2-2; no firm D call. The CDR3 runs 15 residues. V was pared by 4 bases and J by 5 bases, with 14 bases between. CDR1 is KGHSH, CDR2 LQKENI, per germline. The CDR3 is CASSQETVLTGELFF. Here the CDR3 DNA reads TGTGCCAGCTCACAAGAAACTGTCCTTACCGGGGAGCTGTTTTTT.

This rearrangement joins TRBV5-1 to TRBJ1-4, with no clear D. There are 13 residues in the CDR3. Trimming shortened V by 2 bases and J by 4 bases, and 6 bases separated the two germline ends. The germline gives CDR1 SGHRS, CDR2 YFSETQ. The CDR3, as DNA: TGCGCCAGCAGCTTAGAGGGTAATGAAAAACTGTTTTTT. This sequence encodes CASSLEGNEKLFF.

The J gene is TRBJ2-7, the V gene TRBV27; 7 bases are a match to TRBD1. This CDR3 is built from 16 residues. The germline V gene has CDR1 MNHEY and CDR2 SMNVEV (reference sequence). After removal of 0 bases from V and 0 bases from J, the junction contained 5 bases not matched to a gene. The CDR3 DNA reads as TGTGCCAGCAGTTTATCAGGGGGCCGGTCCTCCTACGAGCAGTACTTC. It specifies CASSLSGGRSSYEQYF.

Note on this clone: One end of the junction is discordant with germline, which a read error may explain. The rearrangement links TRBV5-6 to TRBJ1-5; no firm D call. Germline CDR1 reads SGHDT; CDR2 reads YYEEEE. CDR3 length: 15 residues. In nucleotides, the CDR3 is TGTGCCAGCAGCTTGGCGCTGAGTAGCAATCAGCACCAGCATTTT. It translates to CASSLALSSNQHQHF.

V gene TRBV4-1 combines with J gene TRBJ2-5; TRBD2 agrees at 11 bases. V trimming: 0 bases; J trimming: 1 base; junction bases outside the gene matches: 10. Germline lookup yields CDR1 MGHRA and CDR2 YSYEKL. There are 19 residues in the CDR3. The CDR3: CASSQDLAGGPVTQETQYF. As DNA, the CDR3 is TGCGCCAGCAGCCAAGATTTAGCGGGAGGGCCGGTGACCCAAGAGACCCAGTACTTC.

The chain is built from TRBV5-6 and TRBJ1-1, with D unclear. The CDR3 is 11 amino acids. V shed 0 bases and J shed 8 bases, with 5 bases lying between them. The germline gives CDR1 SGHDT, CDR2 YYEEEE. This CDR3 is CASSLGGEAFF. CDR3 in DNA: TGTGCCAGCAGCTTGGGAGGGGAAGCTTTCTTT.

The V gene is TRBV7-8, the J gene TRBJ1-2; the D is unclear. V lost 5 bases to trimming and J lost 0 bases, with 13 bases between them. This CDR3 contains 15 residues. The germline V gene has CDR1 SGHVS and CDR2 FQNEAQ. CDR3 protein: CASSQNQDPNYGYTF. The DNA for the CDR3 is TGTGCCAGCAGCCAGAATCAGGATCCTAACTATGGCTACACCTTC.

This rearrangement joins TRBV5-1 to TRBJ2-1; 8 bases line up with TRBD1. CDR1 and CDR2 from the germline V gene are SGHRS and YFSETQ. The V and J ends lost 0 bases and 4 bases, in that order; junction bases with no gene match: 3. The CDR3 covers 15 residues. The CDR3 sequence: CASSLDRGIYNEQFF. CDR3 nucleotide sequence: TGCGCCAGCAGCTTGGACAGGGGGATTTACAATGAGCAGTTCTTC.

The chain joins TRBV6-5 to TRBJ2-7; tentatively, D is TRBD2 (6 bases). The CDR3 has 16 residues. V was cut by 0 bases and J by 1 base, with 13 bases left in between. Germline V gene lookup returns CDR1 MNHEY and CDR2 SVGAGI. The CDR3 is CASSYSSGRPSYEQYF. CDR3 coding DNA: TGTGCCAGCAGTTACTCGTCGGGGAGGCCATCCTACGAGCAGTACTTC.

This rearrangement joins TRBV15 to TRBJ2-7; D unresolved. CDR3 size: 13 residues. The germline V and J ends were trimmed by 0 bases and 4 bases, with 7 bases remaining between them. In germline, CDR1 is LNHNV, CDR2 YYDKDF (reference sequence). The CDR3 coding sequence is TGTGCCACCAGCAGAGATGTAGCTTACGAGCAGTACTTC. This encodes CATSRDVAYEQYF.

The J gene is TRBJ2-5, the V gene TRBV9, with 10 bases lining up with TRBD2. Per germline, CDR1 SGDLS and CDR2 YYNGEE. V lost 1 base, J lost 4 bases, and 1 base stayed unmatched. This CDR3 contains 14 residues. The CDR3 nucleotides read TGTGCCAGCAGCGTAAGCGGGAGGGGAGAGACCCAGTACTTC. Amino acids: CASSVSGRGETQYF.

The chain is built from TRBV6-4 and TRBJ1-2, with a tentative D call TRBD1 (5 bases). Trimming pared 0 bases from V and 7 bases from J, leaving 15 bases between. The CDR3 runs 15 residues. Germline CDR1 reads MRHNA; CDR2 reads SNTAGT. CDR3 region: CASSDSRGGLGGYTF. The CDR3 bases are TGTGCCAGCAGTGACTCAAGGGGAGGCCTTGGTGGCTACACCTTC.

The chain combines TRBV4-1 with TRBJ1-5; D possibly corresponds to TRBD1 (5 bases). Deletions cut 4 bases from V and 2 bases from J, with 12 bases between. Germline assignment: CDR1 MGHRA and CDR2 YSYEKL. The CDR3 spans 15 residues. The CDR3 region is CASSPARAGNQPQHF. The CDR3 bases are TGCGCCAGCAGCCCGGCCAGGGCCGGCAATCAGCCCCAGCATTTT.

The rearrangement uses TRBV5-1 and TRBJ2-2; possibly TRBD1 for D (6 bases). The V gene's germline CDR1 is SGHRS and CDR2 YFSETQ. This CDR3 contains 14 residues. V was cut by 4 bases and J by 9 bases, with 16 bases left in between. The CDR3 DNA reads TGCGCCAGCAGCCCTGTGGGGGCTAAGTGGGAGCTGTTTTTT. Protein sequence: CASSPVGAKWELFF.

CDR3 amino acids: CASSFLAAPYNEQFF. The CDR3, as DNA: TGTGCCAGCAGCTTCCTAGCGGCCCCCTACAATGAGCAGTTCTTC. The gene calls are TRBV2 and TRBJ2-1; 7 nucleotides line up with TRBD2. This CDR3 is 15 amino acids long. V shed 6 bases and J 2 bases; nucleotides not matched to a gene: 7. Germline V gene data show CDR1 as SNHLY and CDR2 as FYNNEI.

The V call is TRBV12-5, the J call TRBJ1-5; TRBD1 matches 7 bases. Per germline, CDR1 LGHNT and CDR2 FRNRAP. CDR3 size: 17 residues. Trimming cost V 0 bases and J 3 bases; bases outside gene matches: 8. The CDR3 loop reads CASGLVRSGTDNQPQHF. The CDR3 nucleotides read TGTGCTAGTGGTTTGGTACGCTCCGGGACAGACAATCAGCCCCAGCATTTT.